This TCR beta chain was retrieved from a study of blood T cell repertoires in COVID-19. Clones were sequenced by immunoSEQ multiplex PCR, and TCRdb holds only the in-frame ones, with some missing. Among about 280,000 clones listed, around 89% were seen once. The CDR3 length is 16 residues. CDR1 is LNHDA and CDR2 is SQIVND in the germline V gene (reference sequence). V lost 6 bases, J lost 2 bases, and 17 bases lay in between. Sequencing was carried out using PBMCs or T cells enriched from blood (not recorded which). The origin of this receptor is a woman aged 25 to 39 with acute COVID-19. The chain is built from TRBV19 and TRBJ2-1; TRBD2 might be the D (6 bases). In DNA, the CDR3 is TGTGCCAGTAGATCACACACGGGAGACGCCTACAATGAGCAGTTCTTC. Its translation is CASRSHTGDAYNEQFF.